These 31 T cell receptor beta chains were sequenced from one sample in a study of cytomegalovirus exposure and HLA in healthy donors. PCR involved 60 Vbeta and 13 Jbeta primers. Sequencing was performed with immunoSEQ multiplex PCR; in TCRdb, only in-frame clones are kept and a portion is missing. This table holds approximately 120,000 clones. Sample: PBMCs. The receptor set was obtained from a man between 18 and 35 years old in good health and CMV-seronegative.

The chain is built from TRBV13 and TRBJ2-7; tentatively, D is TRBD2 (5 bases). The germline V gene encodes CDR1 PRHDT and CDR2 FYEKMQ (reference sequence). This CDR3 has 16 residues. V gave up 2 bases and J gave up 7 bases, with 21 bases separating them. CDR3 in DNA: TGTGCCAGCAGCTTATCCCGAGGGTGGAATTCGGGGGAGCAGTACTTC. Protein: CASSLSRGWNSGEQYF.

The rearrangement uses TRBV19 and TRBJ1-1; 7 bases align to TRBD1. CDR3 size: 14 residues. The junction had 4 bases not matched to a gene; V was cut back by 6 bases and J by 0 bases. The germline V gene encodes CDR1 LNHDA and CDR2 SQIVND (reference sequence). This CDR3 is CASRRDRMNTEAFF. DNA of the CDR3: TGTGCCAGTAGGAGGGACAGAATGAACACTGAAGCTTTCTTT.

CDR3 sequence: CASSQNPLFTPGTEAFF. In DNA, the CDR3 is TGTGCCAGCAGCCAAAACCCTCTTTTCACCCCAGGCACTGAAGCTTTCTTT. This rearrangement joins TRBV4-2 to TRBJ1-1; no reliable D call. Germline lookup yields CDR1 LGHNA and CDR2 YNFKEQ. The ends were cut back, 2 bases at V and 4 bases at J, with 20 bases in the middle. The CDR3 contains 17 residues.

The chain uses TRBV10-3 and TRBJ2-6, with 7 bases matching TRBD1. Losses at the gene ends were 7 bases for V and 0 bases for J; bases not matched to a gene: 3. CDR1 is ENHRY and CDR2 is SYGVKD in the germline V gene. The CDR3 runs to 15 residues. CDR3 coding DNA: TGTGCCATCACCCAGGGGGACTCTGGGGCCAACGTCCTGACTTTC. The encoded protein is CAITQGDSGANVLTF.

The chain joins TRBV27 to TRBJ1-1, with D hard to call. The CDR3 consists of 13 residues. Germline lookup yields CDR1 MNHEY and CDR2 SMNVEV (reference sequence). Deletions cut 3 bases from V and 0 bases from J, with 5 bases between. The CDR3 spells CASSLSVNTEAFF. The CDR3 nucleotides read TGTGCCAGCAGTTTGAGTGTGAACACTGAAGCTTTCTTT.

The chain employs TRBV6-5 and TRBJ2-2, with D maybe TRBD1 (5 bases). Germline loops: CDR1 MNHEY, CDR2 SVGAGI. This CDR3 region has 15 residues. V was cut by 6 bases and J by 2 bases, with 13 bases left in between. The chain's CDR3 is CASRPFGANTGELFF. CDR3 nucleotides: TGTGCCAGCAGACCGTTTGGGGCTAACACCGGGGAGCTGTTTTTT.

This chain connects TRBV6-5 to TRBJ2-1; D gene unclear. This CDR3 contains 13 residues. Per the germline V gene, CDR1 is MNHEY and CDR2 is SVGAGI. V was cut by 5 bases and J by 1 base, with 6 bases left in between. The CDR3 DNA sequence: TGTGCCAGCAGTGTGAGGTCCTACAATGAGCAGTTCTTC. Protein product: CASSVRSYNEQFF.

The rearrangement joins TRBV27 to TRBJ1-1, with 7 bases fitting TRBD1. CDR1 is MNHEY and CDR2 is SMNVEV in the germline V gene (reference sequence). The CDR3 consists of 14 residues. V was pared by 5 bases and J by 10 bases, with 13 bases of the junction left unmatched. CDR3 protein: CASSPGQARLGAFF. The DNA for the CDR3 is TGTGCCAGCAGTCCTGGACAGGCCCGACTAGGAGCTTTCTTT.

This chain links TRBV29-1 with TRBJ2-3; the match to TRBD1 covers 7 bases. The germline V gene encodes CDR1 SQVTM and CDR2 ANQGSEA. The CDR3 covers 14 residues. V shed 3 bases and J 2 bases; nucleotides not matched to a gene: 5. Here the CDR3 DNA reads TGCAGCGTTGAGGGGACAGCCCTCACAGATACGCAGTATTTT. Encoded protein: CSVEGTALTDTQYF.

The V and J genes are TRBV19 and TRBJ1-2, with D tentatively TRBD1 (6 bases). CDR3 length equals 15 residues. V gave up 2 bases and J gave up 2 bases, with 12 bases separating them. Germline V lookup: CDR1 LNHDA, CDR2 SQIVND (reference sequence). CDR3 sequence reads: CASSIPAGANYGYTF. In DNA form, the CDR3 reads TGTGCCAGTAGTATACCCGCAGGGGCCAACTATGGCTACACCTTC.

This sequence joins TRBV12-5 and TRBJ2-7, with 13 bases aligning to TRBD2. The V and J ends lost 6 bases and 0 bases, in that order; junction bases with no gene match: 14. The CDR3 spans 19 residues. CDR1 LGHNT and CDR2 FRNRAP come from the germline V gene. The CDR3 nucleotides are TGTGCTAGTGGAAAACGACCGGGACTAGCGGGGTTACTCTCCTACGAGCAGTACTTC. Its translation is CASGKRPGLAGLLSYEQYF.

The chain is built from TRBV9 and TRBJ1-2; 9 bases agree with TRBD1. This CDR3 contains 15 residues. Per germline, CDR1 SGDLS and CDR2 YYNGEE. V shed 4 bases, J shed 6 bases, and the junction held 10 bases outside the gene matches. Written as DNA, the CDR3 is TGTGCCAGCAGCTCTGCCGGACAGGGGTATGATGGCTACACCTTC. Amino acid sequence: CASSSAGQGYDGYTF. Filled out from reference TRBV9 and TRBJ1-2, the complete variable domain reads DSGVTQTPKHLITATGQRVTLRCSPRSGDLSVYWYQQSLDQGLQFLIQYYNGEERAKGNILERFSAQQFPDLHSELNLSSLELGDSALYFCASSSAGQGYDGYTFGSGTRLTVV.

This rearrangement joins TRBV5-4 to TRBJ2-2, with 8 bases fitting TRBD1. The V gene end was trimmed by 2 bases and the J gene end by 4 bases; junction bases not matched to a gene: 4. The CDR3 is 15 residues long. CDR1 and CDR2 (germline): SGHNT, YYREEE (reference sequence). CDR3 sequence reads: CASSLSGQVTGELFF. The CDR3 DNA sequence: TGTGCCAGCAGCTTATCGGGACAGGTCACCGGGGAGCTGTTTTTT.

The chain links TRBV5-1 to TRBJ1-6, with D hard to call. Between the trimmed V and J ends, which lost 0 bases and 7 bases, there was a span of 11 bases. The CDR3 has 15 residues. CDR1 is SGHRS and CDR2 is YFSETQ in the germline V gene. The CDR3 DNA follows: TGCGCCAGCAGCTTGGCCGCTGGCCTGAATTCACCCCTCCACTTT. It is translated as CASSLAAGLNSPLHF.

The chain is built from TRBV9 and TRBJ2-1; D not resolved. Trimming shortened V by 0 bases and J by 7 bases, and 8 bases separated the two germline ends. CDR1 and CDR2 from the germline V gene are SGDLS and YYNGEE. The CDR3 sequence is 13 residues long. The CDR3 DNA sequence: TGTGCCAGCAGCGTAGTTTTCGGGAATGAGCAGTTCTTC. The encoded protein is CASSVVFGNEQFF.

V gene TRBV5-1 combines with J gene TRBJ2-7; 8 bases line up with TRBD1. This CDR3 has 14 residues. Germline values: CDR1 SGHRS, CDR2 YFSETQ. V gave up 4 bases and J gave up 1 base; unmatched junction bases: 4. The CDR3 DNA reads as TGCGCCAGCAGCCCGGACAGGGCATCCTACGAGCAGTACTTC. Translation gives CASSPDRASYEQYF.

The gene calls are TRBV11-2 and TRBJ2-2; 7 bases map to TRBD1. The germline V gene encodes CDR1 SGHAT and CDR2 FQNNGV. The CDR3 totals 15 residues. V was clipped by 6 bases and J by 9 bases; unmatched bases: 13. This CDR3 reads CASRRDRESFRELFF. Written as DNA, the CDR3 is TGTGCCAGCAGGCGCGACAGGGAATCTTTCAGGGAGCTGTTTTTT.

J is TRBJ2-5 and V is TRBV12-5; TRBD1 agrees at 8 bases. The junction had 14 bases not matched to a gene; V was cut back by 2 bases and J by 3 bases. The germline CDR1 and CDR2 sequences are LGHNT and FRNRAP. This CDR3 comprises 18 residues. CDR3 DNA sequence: TGTGCTAGTGGTTTGTCCAGGGGGCTGCGCAAAGAAAAAGAGACCCAGTACTTC. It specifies CASGLSRGLRKEKETQYF.

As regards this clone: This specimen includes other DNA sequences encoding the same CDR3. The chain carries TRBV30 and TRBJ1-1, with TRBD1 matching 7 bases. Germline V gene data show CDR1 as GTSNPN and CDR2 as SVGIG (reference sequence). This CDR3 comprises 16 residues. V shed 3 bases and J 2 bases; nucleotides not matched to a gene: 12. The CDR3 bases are TGTGCCTGGAGCAACTCTAGGACAGGCCGAAACACTGAAGCTTTCTTT. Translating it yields CAWSNSRTGRNTEAFF.

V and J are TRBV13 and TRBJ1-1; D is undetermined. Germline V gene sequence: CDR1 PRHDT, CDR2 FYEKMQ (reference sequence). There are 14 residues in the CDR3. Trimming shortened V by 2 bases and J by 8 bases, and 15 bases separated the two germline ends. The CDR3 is CASSLREGNREAFF. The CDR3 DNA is TGTGCCAGCAGCTTAAGAGAAGGAAACAGAGAAGCTTTCTTT.

CDR3: CASTWDSQETQYF. The CDR3 DNA reads as TGTGCCAGCACTTGGGACAGTCAAGAGACCCAGTACTTC. The chain links TRBV2 to TRBJ2-5; TRBD1 matches 7 bases. The germline V gene encodes CDR1 SNHLY and CDR2 FYNNEI. The trim removed 7 bases at V and 2 bases at J, leaving 4 bases unmatched. The CDR3 has 13 amino acids. Full variable domain (missing parts from reference TRBV2 and TRBJ2-5): EPEVTQTPSHQVTQMGQEVILRCVPISNHLYFYWYRQILGQKVEFLVSFYNNEISEKSEIFDDQFSVERPDGSNFTLKIRSTKLEDSAMYFCASTWDSQETQYFGPGTRLLVL.

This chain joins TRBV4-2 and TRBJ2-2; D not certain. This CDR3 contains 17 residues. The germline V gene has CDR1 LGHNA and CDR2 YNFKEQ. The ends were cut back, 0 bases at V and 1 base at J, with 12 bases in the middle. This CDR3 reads CASSQDTTSMNTGELFF. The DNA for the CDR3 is TGTGCCAGCAGCCAAGATACTACGTCAATGAACACCGGGGAGCTGTTTTTT.

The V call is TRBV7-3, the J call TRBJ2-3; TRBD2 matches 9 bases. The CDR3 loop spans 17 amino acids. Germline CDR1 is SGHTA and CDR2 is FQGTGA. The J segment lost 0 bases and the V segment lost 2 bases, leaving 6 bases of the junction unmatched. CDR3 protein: CASSLSLAGRSTDTQYF. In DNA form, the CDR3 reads TGTGCCAGCAGCTTATCCCTAGCGGGGAGAAGCACAGATACGCAGTATTTT.

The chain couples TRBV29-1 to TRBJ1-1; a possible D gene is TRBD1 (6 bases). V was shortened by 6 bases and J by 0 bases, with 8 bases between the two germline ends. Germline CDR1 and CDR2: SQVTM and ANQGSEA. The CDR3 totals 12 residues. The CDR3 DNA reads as TGCAGCGTCAGGGGAATGAACACTGAAGCTTTCTTT. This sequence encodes CSVRGMNTEAFF.

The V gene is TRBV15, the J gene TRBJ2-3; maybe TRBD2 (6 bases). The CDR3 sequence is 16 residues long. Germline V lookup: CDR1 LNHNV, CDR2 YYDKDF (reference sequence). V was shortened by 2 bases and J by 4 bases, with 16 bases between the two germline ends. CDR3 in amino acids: CATSRRLVKLSDTQYF. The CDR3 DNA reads TGTGCCACCAGCAGAAGACTAGTCAAGTTATCAGATACGCAGTATTTT.

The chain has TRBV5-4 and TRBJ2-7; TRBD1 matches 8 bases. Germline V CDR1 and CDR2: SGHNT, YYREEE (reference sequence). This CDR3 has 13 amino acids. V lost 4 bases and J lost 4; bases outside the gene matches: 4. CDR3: CASSQGAQYEQYF. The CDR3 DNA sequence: TGTGCCAGCAGCCAGGGGGCGCAATACGAGCAGTACTTC.

CDR3 region: CASTQGRGGQPQHF. DNA of the CDR3: TGTGCCAGCACCCAAGGGCGCGGGGGTCAGCCCCAGCATTTT. The V gene is TRBV7-2, the J gene TRBJ1-5, with TRBD1 as a possible D gene (5 bases). Germline V gene lookup returns CDR1 SGHTA and CDR2 FQGNSA. The V gene lost 7 bases and the J gene lost 6 bases, with 16 bases spanning the gap. The CDR3 has 14 amino acids.

The CDR3 DNA follows: TGTGCCAGCAGGTGGACTCTCACCGGGGAGCTGTTTTTT. This gives the protein CASRWTLTGELFF. This rearrangement joins TRBV6-5 to TRBJ2-2; tentative D call: TRBD2 (5 bases). V was clipped by 6 bases and J by 4 bases, with 9 bases between them. Germline V lookup: CDR1 MNHEY, CDR2 SVGAGI. This CDR3 has 13 amino acids.

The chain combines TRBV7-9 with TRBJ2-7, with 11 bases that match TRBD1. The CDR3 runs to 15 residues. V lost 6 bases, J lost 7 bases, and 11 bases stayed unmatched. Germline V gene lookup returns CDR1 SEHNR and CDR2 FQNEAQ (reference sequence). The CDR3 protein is CASSDTGTGGLEQYF. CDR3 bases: TGTGCCAGCAGTGACACCGGGACAGGGGGGTTAGAGCAGTACTTC.

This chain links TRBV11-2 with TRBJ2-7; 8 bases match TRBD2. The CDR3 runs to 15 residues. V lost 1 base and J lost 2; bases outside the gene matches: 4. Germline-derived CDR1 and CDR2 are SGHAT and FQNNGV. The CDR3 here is CASSLGFGRAYEQYF. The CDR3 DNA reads TGTGCCAGCAGCTTAGGGTTCGGGAGGGCCTACGAGCAGTACTTC.

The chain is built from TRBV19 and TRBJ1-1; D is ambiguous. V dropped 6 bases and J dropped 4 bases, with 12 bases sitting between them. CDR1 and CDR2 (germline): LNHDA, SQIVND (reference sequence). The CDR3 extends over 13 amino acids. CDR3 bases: TGTGCCAGTAGCACGGTGGTTAGCACTGAAGCTTTCTTT. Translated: CASSTVVSTEAFF.